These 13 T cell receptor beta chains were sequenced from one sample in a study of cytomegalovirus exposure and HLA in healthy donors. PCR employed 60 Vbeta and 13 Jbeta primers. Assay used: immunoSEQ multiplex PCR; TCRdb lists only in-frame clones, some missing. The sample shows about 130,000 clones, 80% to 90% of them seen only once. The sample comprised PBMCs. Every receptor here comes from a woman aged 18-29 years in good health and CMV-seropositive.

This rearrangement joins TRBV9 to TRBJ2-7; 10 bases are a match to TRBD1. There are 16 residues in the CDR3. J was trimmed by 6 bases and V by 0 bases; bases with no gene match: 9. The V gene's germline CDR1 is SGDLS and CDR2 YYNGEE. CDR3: CASSVGRTGGAGEQYF. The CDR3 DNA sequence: TGTGCCAGCAGCGTAGGCCGGACAGGGGGAGCGGGCGAGCAGTACTTC.

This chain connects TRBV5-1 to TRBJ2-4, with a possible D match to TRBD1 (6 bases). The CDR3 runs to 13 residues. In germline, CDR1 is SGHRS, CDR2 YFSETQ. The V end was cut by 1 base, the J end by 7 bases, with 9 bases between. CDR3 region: CASSLFQGNIQYF. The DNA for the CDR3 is TGCGCCAGCAGCTTGTTTCAGGGGAACATTCAGTACTTC.

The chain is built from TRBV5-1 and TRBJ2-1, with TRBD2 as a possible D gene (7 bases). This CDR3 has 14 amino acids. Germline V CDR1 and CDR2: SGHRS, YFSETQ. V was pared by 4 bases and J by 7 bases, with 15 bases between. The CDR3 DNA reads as TGCGCCAGCAGCCGGTTGGGGGGGGCTAATGAGCAGTTCTTC. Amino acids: CASSRLGGANEQFF. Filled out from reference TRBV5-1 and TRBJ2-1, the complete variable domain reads KAGVTQTPRYLIKTRGQQVTLSCSPISGHRSVSWYQQTPGQGLQFLFEYFSETQRNKGNFPGRFSGRQFSNSRSEMNVSTLELGDSALYLCASSRLGGANEQFFGPGTRLTVL.

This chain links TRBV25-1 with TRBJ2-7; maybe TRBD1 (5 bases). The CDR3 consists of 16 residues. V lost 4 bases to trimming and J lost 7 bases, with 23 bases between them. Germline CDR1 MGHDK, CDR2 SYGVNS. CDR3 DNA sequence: TGTGCCAGCAGTGGTGGGGCGAACAGCGCTCTGCCGGAGCAGTACTTC. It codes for CASSGGANSALPEQYF.

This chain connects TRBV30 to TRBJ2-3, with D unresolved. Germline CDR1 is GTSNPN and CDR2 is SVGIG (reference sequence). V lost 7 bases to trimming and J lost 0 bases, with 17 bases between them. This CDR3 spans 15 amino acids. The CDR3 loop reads CASLPRPTSTDTQYF. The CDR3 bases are TGTGCCTCCCTCCCTAGGCCCACTAGCACAGATACGCAGTATTTT.

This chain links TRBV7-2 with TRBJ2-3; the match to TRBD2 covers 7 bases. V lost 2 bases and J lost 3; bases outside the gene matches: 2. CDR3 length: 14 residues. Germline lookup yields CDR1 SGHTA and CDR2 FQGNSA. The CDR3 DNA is TGTGCCAGCAGCTTAATACTAGCGACAGATACGCAGTATTTT. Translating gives CASSLILATDTQYF.

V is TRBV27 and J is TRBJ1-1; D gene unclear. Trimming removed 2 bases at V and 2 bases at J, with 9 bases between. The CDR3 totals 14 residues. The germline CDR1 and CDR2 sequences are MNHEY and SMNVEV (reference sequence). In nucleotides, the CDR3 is TGTGCCAGCAGTTTACCGGGGTCTAACACTGAAGCTTTCTTT. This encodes CASSLPGSNTEAFF.

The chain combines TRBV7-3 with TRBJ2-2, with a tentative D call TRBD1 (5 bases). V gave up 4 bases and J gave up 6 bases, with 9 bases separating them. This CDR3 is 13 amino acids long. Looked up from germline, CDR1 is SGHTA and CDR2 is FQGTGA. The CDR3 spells CASSSVTAGELFF. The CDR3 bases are TGTGCCAGCAGCTCGGTGACAGCCGGGGAGCTGTTTTTT. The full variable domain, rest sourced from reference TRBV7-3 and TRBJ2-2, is GAGVSQTPSNKVTEKGKYVELRCDPISGHTALYWYRQSLGQGPEFLIYFQGTGAADDSGLPNDRFFAVRPEGSVSTLKIQRTERGDSAVYLCASSSVTAGELFFGEGSRLTVL.

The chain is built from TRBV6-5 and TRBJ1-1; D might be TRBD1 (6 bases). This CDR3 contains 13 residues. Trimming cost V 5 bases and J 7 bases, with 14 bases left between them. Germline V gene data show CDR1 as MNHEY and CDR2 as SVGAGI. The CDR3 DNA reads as TGTGCCAGCAGTGGGCAGGGGCAGGTTGAAGCTTTCTTT. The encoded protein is CASSGQGQVEAFF.

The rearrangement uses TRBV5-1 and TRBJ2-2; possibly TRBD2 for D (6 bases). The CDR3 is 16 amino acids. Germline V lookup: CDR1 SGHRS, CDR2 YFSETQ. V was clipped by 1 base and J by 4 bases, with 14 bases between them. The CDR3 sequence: CASSLLTSSFTGELFF. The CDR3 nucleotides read TGCGCCAGCAGCTTGCTGACTAGTTCTTTCACCGGGGAGCTGTTTTTT.

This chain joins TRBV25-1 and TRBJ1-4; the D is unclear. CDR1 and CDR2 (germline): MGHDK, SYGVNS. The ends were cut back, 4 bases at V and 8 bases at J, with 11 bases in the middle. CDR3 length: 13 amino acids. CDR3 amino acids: CASSAVSWEKLFF. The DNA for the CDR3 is TGTGCCAGCAGTGCGGTATCGTGGGAAAAACTGTTTTTT.

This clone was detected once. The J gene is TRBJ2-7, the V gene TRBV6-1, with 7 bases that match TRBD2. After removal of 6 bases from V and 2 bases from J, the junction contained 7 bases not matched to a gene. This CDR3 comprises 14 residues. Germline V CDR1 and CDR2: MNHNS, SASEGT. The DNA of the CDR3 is TGTGCCAGCAGGGGAGAGCGGGAACCCTACGAGCAGTACTTC. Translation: CASRGEREPYEQYF.

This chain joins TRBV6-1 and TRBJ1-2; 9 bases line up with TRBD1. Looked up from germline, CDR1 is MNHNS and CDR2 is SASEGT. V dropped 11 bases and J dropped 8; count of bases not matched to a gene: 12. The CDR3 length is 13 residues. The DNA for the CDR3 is TGTGCCTTAGGTAGGACAGGGGATGAAGGCTACACCTTC. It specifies CALGRTGDEGYTF.